This note documents a single TCR beta chain sequence. Its target is not known. The CDR3 extends over 17 amino acids. CDR1 is LGHDT, CDR2 YNNKEL, per germline (reference sequence). Trimming at V came to 8 bases and at J to 2 bases, leaving 11 bases not matched to a gene. The data stem from a study of response to subunit inactivated influenza vaccine. General observations from the study: It was suggested by the authors that few new T cells are recruited by each seasonal influenza vaccination.

TCRdb processed the RT-PCR reads anew with MiXCR; each CDR3 protein has one entry. The sample shows 450,000 to 500,000 distinct CDR3 sequences, 10% to 11% of them seen only once. The specimen comprised PBMCs from blood, sampled around seven weeks after vaccination. This TCR derives from a man between 45 and 60 years old who received an inactivated influenza vaccine. The chain carries TRBV3-1 and TRBJ2-5; TRBD2 aligns across 13 bases. CDR3 sequence reads: CASVVEGLAGVQETQYF. The CDR3, as DNA: TGTGCCAGCGTCGTCGAAGGACTAGCGGGGGTACAAGAGACCCAGTACTTC.